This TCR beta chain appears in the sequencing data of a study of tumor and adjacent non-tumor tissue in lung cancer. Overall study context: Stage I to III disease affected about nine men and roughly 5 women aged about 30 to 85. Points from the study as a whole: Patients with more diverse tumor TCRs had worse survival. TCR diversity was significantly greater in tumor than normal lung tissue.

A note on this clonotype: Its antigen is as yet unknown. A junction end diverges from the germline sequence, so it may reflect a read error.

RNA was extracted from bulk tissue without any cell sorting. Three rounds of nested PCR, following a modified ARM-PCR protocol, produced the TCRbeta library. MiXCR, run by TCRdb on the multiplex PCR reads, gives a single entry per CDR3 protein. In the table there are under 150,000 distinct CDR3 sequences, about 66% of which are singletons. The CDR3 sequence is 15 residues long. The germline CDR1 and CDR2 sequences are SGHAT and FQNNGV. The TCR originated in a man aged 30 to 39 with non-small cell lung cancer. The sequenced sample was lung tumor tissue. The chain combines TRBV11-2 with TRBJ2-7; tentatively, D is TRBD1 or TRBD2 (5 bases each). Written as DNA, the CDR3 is TGTGCCAGCAGCTTAGAGGGGGACGGCTACTACGAGCAATACTTC. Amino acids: CASSLEGDGYYEQYF.